Each of the 28 T cell receptor beta chains below was sequenced from the same sample in a study of radiation and T cells in renal cell carcinoma. Produced via immunoSEQ multiplex PCR; TCRdb's table is partial and in-frame only. The sample includes about 12,000 clones, 30% to 40% of them seen just once. Noted treatment: 15 Gy SBRT to primary tumor, nephrectomy 4 weeks later. The sample in question was tumor tissue, obtained from a patient whose treatment included radiotherapy and nephrectomy. All receptors come from a man aged 55 to 70 with renal cell carcinoma.

This clone has a count of ten or more. This chain links TRBV5-1 with TRBJ1-2; 7 bases match TRBD1. The J segment lost 6 bases and the V segment lost 4 bases, leaving 6 bases of the junction unmatched. The CDR3 has 13 residues. Germline loops: CDR1 SGHRS, CDR2 YFSETQ. CDR3 in DNA: TGCGCCAGCAGCAGGGGGCAGACGGATGGCTACACCTTC. Protein: CASSRGQTDGYTF.

The chain joins TRBV7-2 to TRBJ2-5, with TRBD2 identical over 7 bases. Germline-derived CDR1 and CDR2 are SGHTA and FQGNSA. The CDR3 sequence is 19 residues long. V shed 0 bases, J shed 0 bases, and the junction held 13 bases outside the gene matches. The CDR3 DNA is TGTGCCAGCAGCTTAGCCCGACTCCTTTCACTAGCGTACCAAGAGACCCAGTACTTC. Translated, it gives CASSLARLLSLAYQETQYF.

This clone was seen a handful of times. The CDR3 bases are TGCGCCAGCAGCTTGACAGGGGGGAATCAGCCCCAGCATTTT. It translates to CASSLTGGNQPQHF. The chain carries TRBV10-2 and TRBJ1-5; 9 nucleotides line up with TRBD1. V lost 6 bases, J lost 4 bases, and 4 bases stayed unmatched. Germline V gene sequence: CDR1 WSHSY, CDR2 SAAADI. There are 14 residues in the CDR3.

This clone has only one observation. The rearrangement uses TRBV30 and TRBJ2-2, with D tentatively TRBD1 (6 bases). With 0 bases removed from V and 0 bases from J, the gap between germline ends came to 14 bases. The CDR3 has 17 residues. The V gene's germline CDR1 is GTSNPN and CDR2 SVGIG (reference sequence). CDR3 loop: CAWSVWGLTTNTGELFF. CDR3 nucleotide sequence: TGTGCCTGGAGTGTATGGGGGCTTACCACGAACACCGGGGAGCTGTTTTTT.

This clone was seen many times. V is TRBV7-6 and J is TRBJ1-1, with TRBD1 identical over 7 bases. This CDR3 is built from 13 residues. J lost 3 bases, V lost 5 bases, and 3 bases had no gene match. In germline, CDR1 is SGHVS, CDR2 FNYEAQ. The CDR3 loop reads CASSPTGYTEAFF. DNA for the CDR3: TGTGCCAGCAGCCCGACAGGGTACACTGAAGCTTTCTTT.

The chain uses TRBV7-2 and TRBJ2-1, with TRBD2 matching 9 bases. J lost 10 bases, V lost 3 bases, and 4 bases had no gene match. CDR3 length: 13 residues. The germline V gene has CDR1 SGHTA and CDR2 FQGNSA. The CDR3 loop reads CASSFSGSIEQFF. The CDR3 coding sequence is TGTGCCAGCAGCTTTAGCGGGAGCATCGAGCAGTTCTTC. Drawing the rest from reference TRBV7-2 and TRBJ2-1, the complete variable domain is GAGVSQSPSNKVTEKGKDVELRCDPISGHTALYWYRQSLGQGLEFLIYFQGNSAPDKSGLPSDRFSAERTGGSVSTLTIQRTQQEDSAVYLCASSFSGSIEQFFGPGTRLTVL.

The gene calls are TRBV14 and TRBJ2-5; D uncertain. CDR1 and CDR2 from the germline V gene are SGHDN and FVKESK. V was shortened by 1 base and J by 4 bases, with 16 bases between the two germline ends. This CDR3 contains 16 residues. CDR3 bases: TGTGCCAGCAGCCAAGCGGGTTGGGCCGGGCGAGAGACCCAGTACTTC. It yields the protein CASSQAGWAGRETQYF.

This clone has a handful of counts. This sequence joins TRBV19 and TRBJ2-1; a possible D gene is TRBD2 (5 bases). CDR3 size: 14 residues. Trimming stripped 5 bases from V and 8 bases from J, with 16 bases between. Germline CDR1 reads LNHDA; CDR2 reads SQIVND (reference sequence). The CDR3 DNA follows: TGTGCCAGTAGTCCCCGATCAACTAGGTATGAGCAGTTCTTC. Protein product: CASSPRSTRYEQFF.

This sequence joins TRBV30 and TRBJ2-3, with D tentatively TRBD1 (6 bases). The length of the CDR3 is 16 residues. Trimming took 3 bases from V and 1 from J, leaving 17 bases between them. Germline V gives CDR1 GTSNPN, CDR2 SVGIG (reference sequence). The DNA of the CDR3 is TGTGCCTGGAGGCTAGGGACACGAACGGGCACAGATACGCAGTATTTT. It is translated as CAWRLGTRTGTDTQYF.

This chain's CDR3 is CASSSMTSGGPNEQFF. Written as DNA, the CDR3 is TGTGCCAGCAGCTCCATGACTAGCGGGGGGCCCAATGAGCAGTTCTTC. The chain employs TRBV11-3 and TRBJ2-1; 13 bases are shared with TRBD2. Losses at the gene ends were 4 bases for V and 6 bases for J; bases not matched to a gene: 6. Germline values: CDR1 SGHNT, CDR2 YENEEA. The CDR3 is 16 amino acids.

Note on this clone: Other nucleotide sequences from this sample produce the same CDR3. CDR3 sequence: CASSQDPPNEQFF. CDR3 bases: TGCGCCAGCAGCCAAGACCCCCCCAATGAGCAGTTCTTC. This chain connects TRBV4-3 to TRBJ2-1; D gene uncertain. Trimming pared 0 bases from V and 6 bases from J, leaving 6 bases between. CDR1 is LGHNA, CDR2 YSLEER, per germline. This CDR3 spans 13 amino acids.

The J gene is TRBJ2-5, the V gene TRBV29-1; TRBD1 or TRBD2 may be the D gene (6 bases each). The CDR3 totals 13 residues. Germline V gene lookup returns CDR1 SQVTM and CDR2 ANQGSEA. V gave up 3 bases and J gave up 6 bases, with 14 bases separating them. As DNA, the CDR3 is TGCAGCGTTGAGGAGGGGGGAGATCAGACCCAGTACTTC. The encoded protein is CSVEEGGDQTQYF. Filled out from reference TRBV29-1 and TRBJ2-5, the complete variable domain reads SAVISQKPSRDICQRGTSLTIQCQVDSQVTMMFWYRQQPGQSLTLIATANQGSEATYESGFVIDKFPISRPNLTFSTLTVSNMSPEDSSIYLCSVEEGGDQTQYFGPGTRLLVL.

This chain joins TRBV30 and TRBJ1-1; the D is unclear. CDR1 is GTSNPN, CDR2 SVGIG, per germline (reference sequence). V lost 3 bases, J lost 5 bases, and 13 bases lay in between. This CDR3 region has 13 residues. The CDR3 DNA sequence: TGTGCCTGGAGCGGTGTGGGTTGGACTGAAGCTTTCTTT. Its protein product is CAWSGVGWTEAFF.

This clone was picked up a small number of times. The genes are TRBV7-8 and TRBJ1-1; 12 nucleotides match TRBD1. CDR3 length: 16 residues. V lost 1 base, J lost 5 bases, and 5 bases stayed unmatched. Germline V gives CDR1 SGHVS, CDR2 FQNEAQ. The CDR3 coding sequence is TGTGCCAGCAGCTTAGGGGACAGGGGGCGAGATACTGAAGCTTTCTTT. Protein: CASSLGDRGRDTEAFF.

V gene TRBV7-6 combines with J gene TRBJ2-1; 8 bases align to TRBD2. CDR1 SGHVS and CDR2 FNYEAQ come from the germline V gene. The CDR3 totals 14 residues. The junction had 5 bases not matched to a gene; V was cut back by 4 bases and J by 6 bases. CDR3 bases: TGTGCCAGCAGCTCGGGACTAGGGGGCAATGAGCAGTTCTTC. Residues: CASSSGLGGNEQFF.

This clone was picked up a small number of times. The rearrangement uses TRBV29-1 and TRBJ2-5; D may be TRBD2 (6 bases). Deletions cut 2 bases from V and 5 bases from J, with 12 bases between. The CDR3 sequence is 13 residues long. CDR1 is SQVTM, CDR2 ANQGSEA, per germline. The CDR3: CSVEPSSAETQYF. CDR3 nucleotides: TGCAGCGTTGAACCCTCTAGCGCCGAGACCCAGTACTTC.

CDR3: CASSPGTGGNYNEQFF. CDR3 sequence (DNA): TGCGCCAGCAGCCCCGGGACAGGGGGCAATTACAATGAGCAGTTCTTC. The rearrangement joins TRBV10-1 to TRBJ2-1, with 12 bases aligning to TRBD1. J was trimmed by 4 bases and V by 6 bases; bases with no gene match: 7. This CDR3 has 16 amino acids. Per the germline V gene, CDR1 is WNHNN and CDR2 is SYGVQD (reference sequence).

This sequence joins TRBV30 and TRBJ2-5, with a weak D call TRBD2 (6 bases). The V end lost 5 bases, the J end lost 7 bases, and 17 bases lay between the germline ends. Germline loops: CDR1 GTSNPN, CDR2 SVGIG (reference sequence). The length of the CDR3 is 13 residues. CDR3: CAWGGMEGRTQYF. In DNA form, the CDR3 reads TGTGCCTGGGGGGGGATGGAGGGACGGACCCAGTACTTC.

This clone was seen a single time. The chain has TRBV4-2 and TRBJ1-2, with TRBD1 matching over 11 bases. V dropped 3 bases and J dropped 6; count of bases not matched to a gene: 12. Germline V gene data show CDR1 as LGHNA and CDR2 as YNFKEQ. The CDR3 runs to 17 residues. In DNA form, the CDR3 reads TGTGCCAGCAGCCACCGGACAGGGGGCTTTGGTAGGAATGGCTACACCTTC. Protein product: CASSHRTGGFGRNGYTF.

This clone was picked up a small number of times. This chain connects TRBV30 to TRBJ1-2; unclear D gene. This CDR3 has 12 amino acids. The V gene lost 0 bases and the J gene lost 7 bases, with 9 bases spanning the gap. CDR1 is GTSNPN, CDR2 SVGIG, per germline (reference sequence). The CDR3 protein is CAWSVRKGGYTF. The CDR3 nucleotides are TGTGCCTGGAGTGTACGGAAAGGTGGCTACACCTTC. Full variable domain (missing parts from reference TRBV30 and TRBJ1-2): SQTIHQWPATLVQPVGSPLSLECTVEGTSNPNLYWYRQAAGRGLQLLFYSVGIGQISSEVPQNLSASRPQDRQFILSSKKLLLSDSGFYLCAWSVRKGGYTFGSGTRLTVV.

There are a few counts of this clone. This chain uses TRBV28 with TRBJ1-1; TRBD1 might be the D (6 bases). The V end was cut by 2 bases, the J end by 4 bases, with 14 bases between. In germline, CDR1 is MDHEN, CDR2 SYDVKM. The CDR3 is 15 amino acids. As DNA, the CDR3 is TGTGCCAGCAGTTTACCGGCAGGGGTATCCACTGAAGCTTTCTTT. It yields the protein CASSLPAGVSTEAFF.

This chain uses TRBV7-2 with TRBJ2-7; 11 nucleotides align to TRBD2. J lost 5 bases, V lost 6 bases, and 6 bases had no gene match. From germline, CDR1 is SGHTA and CDR2 FQGNSA. This CDR3 comprises 14 residues. This CDR3 reads CASSPSGGRDEQYF. The CDR3 bases are TGTGCCAGCAGTCCTAGCGGGGGGCGCGACGAGCAGTACTTC.

This clone was detected only once. The chain uses TRBV14 and TRBJ1-6, with D maybe TRBD1 (5 bases). V dropped 3 bases and J dropped 6 bases, with 9 bases sitting between them. This CDR3 region has 14 residues. Germline-derived CDR1 and CDR2 are SGHDN and FVKESK. CDR3 sequence reads: CASSQGESNSPLHF. CDR3 DNA sequence: TGTGCCAGCAGCCAGGGGGAGAGTAATTCACCCCTCCACTTT.

This sequence joins TRBV9 and TRBJ2-3; D assignment may be TRBD1 or TRBD2 (5 bases each). V was clipped by 1 base and J by 6 bases, with 15 bases between them. The CDR3 spans 15 residues. CDR1 is SGDLS and CDR2 is YYNGEE in the germline V gene. The CDR3 region has the DNA TGTGCCAGCAGCGTACAGGGCCAGGGAGCCGATACGCAGTATTTT. This codes for CASSVQGQGADTQYF.

This clone was counted a few times. The chain combines TRBV6-1 with TRBJ1-2; D not resolved. CDR1 and CDR2 from the germline V gene are MNHNS and SASEGT. Trimming shortened V by 2 bases and J by 2 bases, and 6 bases separated the two germline ends. The CDR3 has 13 residues. DNA of the CDR3: TGTGCCAGCAGTGAAATGGGCAACTATGGCTACACCTTC. It codes for CASSEMGNYGYTF.

This clone was seen a few times. The V gene is TRBV7-2, the J gene TRBJ2-5, with 7 bases fitting TRBD1. The CDR3 length is 13 residues. V lost 6 bases to trimming and J lost 2 bases; unmatched junction nucleotides: 3. Per the germline V gene, CDR1 is SGHTA and CDR2 is FQGNSA. CDR3 nucleotides: TGTGCCAGCAGACGGGACAGTCAAGAGACCCAGTACTTC. This gives the protein CASRRDSQETQYF.

V and J are TRBV4-2 and TRBJ1-2; TRBD1 aligns across 7 bases. The CDR3 length is 15 residues. Per germline, CDR1 LGHNA and CDR2 YNFKEQ. V was clipped by 0 bases and J by 0 bases; unmatched bases: 1. CDR3 residues: CASSQEGTANYGYTF. The CDR3 coding sequence is TGTGCCAGCAGCCAAGAAGGGACAGCTAACTATGGCTACACCTTC.

The chain couples TRBV6-1 to TRBJ2-7; D remains unclear. With 6 bases removed from V and 5 bases from J, the gap between germline ends came to 5 bases. The germline V gene encodes CDR1 MNHNS and CDR2 SASEGT. This CDR3 is 10 amino acids long. CDR3 nucleotides: TGTGCCAGCAGGTGGGACGAGCAGTACTTC. Translation: CASRWDEQYF.